This is a list of T cell receptor beta chains from one sample in a study of blood T cell repertoires in COVID-19. The repertoire was sequenced with immunoSEQ multiplex PCR; TCRdb's copy has only in-frame clones and lacks some. Among approximately 140,000 clones listed, under 90% were seen once. The sample taken for sequencing was peripheral blood. These receptors originate from a human donor in a cohort sampled during active COVID-19. Both conserved end residues are part of each CDR3. The D gene is left open where the match is weak. Size is stated for part of the rows, as once, few or many counts, or as a class when the clone is expanded.

NA	NA	TRBJ1-4	TRBV5-4	TGTGCCAGCAGCTCCGGACAGCTCAATGAAAAACTGTTTTTT	CASSSGQLNEKLFF
NA	NA	TRBJ1-2	TRBV5-1	TGCGCCAGCAGCTTGACCGGTGGCTACACCTTC	CASSLTGGYTF
NA	TRBD1	TRBJ2-7	TRBV5-4	TGTGCCAGCACGGGACAGGGGATGGGTTACGAGCAGTACTTC	CASTGQGMGYEQYF
NA	TRBD1	TRBJ1-5	TRBV3-1/TRBV3-2	TGTGCCAGCAGCAAAAATCAGGGGGAGCCCCAGCATTTT	CASSKNQGEPQHF
NA	TRBD2	TRBJ2-7	TRBV7-2	TGTGCCACCTCCCTGGGGCCCCGGGAGGGGCAGTACTTC	CATSLGPREGQYF
NA	NA	TRBJ1-1	TRBV14	TGTGCCAGCAGCCACCACCGGGACACAAACACTGAAGCTTTCTTT	CASSHHRDTNTEAFF
many	NA	TRBJ1-1	TRBV9	TGTGCCAGCAGGGGGCAGGGGACTGAAGCTTTCTTT	CASRGQGTEAFF
NA	TRBD1	TRBJ2-4	TRBV19	TGTGCCAGTAGTATAAGGACAGGGTGGGCCAAAAACATTCAGTACTTC	CASSIRTGWAKNIQYF
few	NA	TRBJ2-2	TRBV27	TGTGCCAGCAGTGCGGACAGACTTAACACCGGGGAGCTGTTTTTT	CASSADRLNTGELFF
NA	NA	TRBJ2-1	TRBV5-8	TGTGCCAGCAGGATCCCCGCGGCAGGGAAATTCTTC	CASRIPAAGKFF
NA	NA	TRBJ1-2	TRBV7-2	TGTGCCGCCAGGGATTATAACTATGGCTACACCTTC	CAARDYNYGYTF
NA	NA	TRBJ1-4	TRBV6-5	TGTGCCAGCAGTTACTCGAATGTCCACCCCGCGGGAAAACTGTTTTTT	CASSYSNVHPAGKLFF
few	NA	TRBJ1-1	TRBV7-9	TGTGCCAGCAGCCATGGCAGGTGGGAGACTGAAGCTTTCTTT	CASSHGRWETEAFF
NA	NA	TRBJ2-7	TRBV5-1	TGCGCCAGCAGCACCATGACAGACAGCTACGAGCAGTACTTC	CASSTMTDSYEQYF
once	NA	TRBJ1-5	TRBV6-2/TRBV6-3	TGTGCCAGCAGTTTCCTCGGGACACCAGGTAACAATCAGCCCCAGCATTTT	CASSFLGTPGNNQPQHF
NA	TRBD1	TRBJ2-7	TRBV6-5	TGTGCCAGTGGGACAGGGAATACCTACGAGCAGTACTTC	CASGTGNTYEQYF
NA	NA	TRBJ2-7	TRBV6-5	TGTGCCAGCAGTTACGATTCCTACTACGAGCAGTACTTC	CASSYDSYYEQYF
NA	TRBD1	TRBJ1-5	TRBV12-3/TRBV12-4	TGTGCCAGCAGGCTGGACAGGGGCCAGCCCCAGCATTTT	CASRLDRGQPQHF
NA	NA	TRBJ1-1	TRBV14	TGTGCCAGCAGCCAAGATGTAATTACTGAAGCTTTCTTT	CASSQDVITEAFF
NA	NA	TRBJ2-3	TRBV9	TGTGCCAGCAGCGTAGGAGGAGATACGCAGTATTTT	CASSVGGDTQYF
NA	TRBD2	TRBJ2-5	TRBV5-8	TGTGCCAGCAGCAAAGGACTAGCGGTTGGGGCTGGAGAGACCCAGTACTTC	CASSKGLAVGAGETQYF
NA	NA	TRBJ1-1	TRBV15	TGTGCCACCAGCAGAGATCTGGGACACCGGAACACTGAAGCTTTCTTT	CATSRDLGHRNTEAFF
NA	NA	TRBJ1-5	TRBV7-8	TGTGCCAGCAGCCCGGGGGGGGGAGGGCAGCCCCAGCATTTT	CASSPGGGGQPQHF